The entry below gives a single TCR beta chain sequence along with its context. Sequencing used immunoSEQ multiplex PCR; TCRdb keeps in-frame clones, though not all of them. The sample records almost 80,000 clones, almost 85% being singletons. With 9 bases removed from V and 0 bases from J, the gap between germline ends came to 9 bases. This CDR3 region has 12 residues. Germline V lookup: CDR1 ENHRY, CDR2 SYGVKD. These data are taken from a study of OX40 agonist ivuxolimab in advanced cancers. The sample was CD4+ or CD8+ T cells sorted from blood, taken in a trial of the OX40 agonist ivuxolimab. The rearrangement uses TRBV10-3 and TRBJ2-7; D is perhaps TRBD2 (6 bases). This clonotype was sampled from an adult with an advanced solid tumor such as melanoma, head and neck, liver or kidney cancer. CDR3 sequence reads: CAISGDSYEQYF. The CDR3 DNA reads as TGTGCCATTAGCGGCGACTCCTACGAGCAGTACTTC.